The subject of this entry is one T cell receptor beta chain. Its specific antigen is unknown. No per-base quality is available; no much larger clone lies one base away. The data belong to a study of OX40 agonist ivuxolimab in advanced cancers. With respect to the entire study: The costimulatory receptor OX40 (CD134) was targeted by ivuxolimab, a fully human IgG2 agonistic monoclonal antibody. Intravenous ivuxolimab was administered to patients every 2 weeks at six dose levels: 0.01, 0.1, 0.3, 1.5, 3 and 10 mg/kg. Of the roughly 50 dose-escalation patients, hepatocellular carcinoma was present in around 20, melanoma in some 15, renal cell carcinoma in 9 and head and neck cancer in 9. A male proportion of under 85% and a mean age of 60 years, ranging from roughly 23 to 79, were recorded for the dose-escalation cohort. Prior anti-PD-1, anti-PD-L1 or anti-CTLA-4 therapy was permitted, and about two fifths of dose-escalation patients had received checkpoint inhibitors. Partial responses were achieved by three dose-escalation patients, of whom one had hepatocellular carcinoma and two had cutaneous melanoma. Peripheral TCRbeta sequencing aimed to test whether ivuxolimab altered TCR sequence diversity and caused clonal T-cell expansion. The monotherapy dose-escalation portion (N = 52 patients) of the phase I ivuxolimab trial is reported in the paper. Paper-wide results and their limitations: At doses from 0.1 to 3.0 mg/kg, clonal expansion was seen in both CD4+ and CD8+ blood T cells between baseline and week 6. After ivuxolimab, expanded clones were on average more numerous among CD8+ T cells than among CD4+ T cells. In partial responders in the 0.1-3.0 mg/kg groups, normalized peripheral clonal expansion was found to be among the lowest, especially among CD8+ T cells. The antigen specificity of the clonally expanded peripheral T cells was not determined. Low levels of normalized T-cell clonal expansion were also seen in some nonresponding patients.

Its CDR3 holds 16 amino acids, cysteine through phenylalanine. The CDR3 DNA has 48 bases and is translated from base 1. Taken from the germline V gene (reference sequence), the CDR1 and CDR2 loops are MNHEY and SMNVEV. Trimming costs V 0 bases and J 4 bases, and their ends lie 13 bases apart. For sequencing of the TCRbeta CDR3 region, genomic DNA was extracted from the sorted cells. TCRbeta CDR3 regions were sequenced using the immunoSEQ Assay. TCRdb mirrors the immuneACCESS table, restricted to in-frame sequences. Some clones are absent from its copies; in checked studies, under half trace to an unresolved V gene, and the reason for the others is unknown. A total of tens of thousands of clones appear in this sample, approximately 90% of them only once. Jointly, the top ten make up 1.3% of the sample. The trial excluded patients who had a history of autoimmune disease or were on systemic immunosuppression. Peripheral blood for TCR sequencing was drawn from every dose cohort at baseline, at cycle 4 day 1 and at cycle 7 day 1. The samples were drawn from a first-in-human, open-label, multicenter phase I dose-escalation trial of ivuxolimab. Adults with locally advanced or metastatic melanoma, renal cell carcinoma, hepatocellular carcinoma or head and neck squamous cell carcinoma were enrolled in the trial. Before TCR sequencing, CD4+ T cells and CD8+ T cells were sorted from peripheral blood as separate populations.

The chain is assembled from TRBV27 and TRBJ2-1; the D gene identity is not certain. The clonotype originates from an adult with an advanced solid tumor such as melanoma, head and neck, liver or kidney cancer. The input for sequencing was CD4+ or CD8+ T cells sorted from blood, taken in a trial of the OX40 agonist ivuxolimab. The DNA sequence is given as TGTGCCAGCAGTTTATCGTCCTTCCTAGATTACAATGAGCAGTTCTTC. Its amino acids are CASSLSSFLDYNEQFF.